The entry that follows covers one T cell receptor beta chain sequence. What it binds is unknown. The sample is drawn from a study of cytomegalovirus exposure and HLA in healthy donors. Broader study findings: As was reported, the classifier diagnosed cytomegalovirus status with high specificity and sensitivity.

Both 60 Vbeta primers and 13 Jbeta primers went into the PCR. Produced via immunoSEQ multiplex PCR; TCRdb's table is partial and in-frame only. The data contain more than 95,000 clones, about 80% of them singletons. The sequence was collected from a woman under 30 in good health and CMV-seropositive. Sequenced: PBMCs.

The CDR3 DNA follows: TGTGCCAGCAGCCAAGACCCTGGGGGGGGAAGCTATGGCTACACCTTC. Encoded protein: CASSQDPGGGSYGYTF. The chain employs TRBV4-2 and TRBJ1-2; a weak D match, TRBD1 (5 bases). Per germline, CDR1 LGHNA and CDR2 YNFKEQ. There are 16 residues in the CDR3. V lost 0 bases and J 4 bases, leaving 15 bases between the germline ends.